This T cell receptor beta chain was obtained from a study of post-analysis software for immune sequencing data. Study-wide results and caveats: Patients used about 5 TRBV segments, including TRBV5-6, TRBV5-1 and TRBV20-1, more often than controls.

On this clonotype: Its antigen remains unidentified.

The CDR3 is 13 residues long. Germline V gives CDR1 LNHDA, CDR2 SQIVND (reference sequence). After removal of 5 bases from V and 14 bases from J, the junction contained 9 bases not matched to a gene. Researchers reported that TCR beta cDNA libraries carried unique molecular identifiers. TCRdb used MiXCR to reprocess the PCR reads, holding one entry per CDR3 protein. The sample lists a few hundred thousand distinct CDR3 sequences; just over 35% were seen once. This clonotype was obtained from a girl aged 10 to 17 with multiple sclerosis. The sequenced sample consisted of blood. This chain uses TRBV19 with TRBJ1-6; TRBD1 matches 7 bases. CDR3 sequence (DNA): TGTGCCAGTAGTGTGACAGGGACCCCAGCCCTCCACTTT. This encodes CASSVTGTPALHF.